This T cell receptor beta chain derives from a study of immune evolution from preneoplasia to lung adenocarcinoma. Sequencing used immunoSEQ multiplex PCR; TCRdb keeps in-frame clones, though not all of them. Of about 4,700 clones listed, roughly 86% were seen once; the top ten hold about 9%. The sequencing sample was made of FFPE lung adenocarcinoma in situ tissue. This TCR was recovered from a person in their 70s with lung adenocarcinoma.

The CDR3 DNA is TGTGCCAGAAAGCGGCAGGCTGAAGCTTTCTTT. It translates to CARKRQAEAFF. This sequence joins TRBV2 and TRBJ1-1; no clear D. Trimming shortened V by 9 bases and J by 6 bases, and 11 bases separated the two germline ends. There are 11 residues in the CDR3. CDR1 and CDR2 from the germline V gene are SNHLY and FYNNEI.